This T cell receptor beta chain stems from a study of preoperative IRX-2 immunotherapy in early breast cancer. Treatment of the sample: preoperative locoregional IRX-2 cytokine immunotherapy. This phase Ib study tested locoregional IRX-2 cytokine immunotherapy given before surgery. By its share, this clone is medium-sized. Clones were sequenced by immunoSEQ multiplex PCR, and TCRdb holds only the in-frame ones, with some missing. In the table there are approximately 26,000 clones, around 80% of which are singletons. This clonotype originated in a human donor with breast cancer. The sequencing here drew on lymph node tissue, taken after IRX-2 immunotherapy.

The CDR3 reads CASCSDSYNEQFF. As DNA, the CDR3 is TGTGCCAGCTGTTCGGACAGCTACAATGAGCAGTTCTTC. The chain recombines TRBV12-5 with TRBJ2-1; perhaps TRBD1 as D (6 bases). CDR3 length: 13 amino acids. Germline CDR1 reads LGHNT; CDR2 reads FRNRAP.